Presented here are 18 T cell receptor beta chains from one specimen sequenced in a study of cytomegalovirus exposure and HLA in healthy donors. Both 60 Vbeta primers and 13 Jbeta primers went into the PCR. Assay used: immunoSEQ multiplex PCR; TCRdb lists only in-frame clones, some missing. Counted here are 95,000 to 150,000 clones, around 74% occurring once; the ten biggest clones make up about 4%. Material: PBMCs. Receptors originate from a woman aged 50 to 60 in good health and CMV-seropositive.

The chain combines TRBV10-1 with TRBJ2-1, with 10 nucleotides matching TRBD2. This CDR3 is built from 15 residues. Trimming removed 3 bases from V and 8 bases from J; junction bases left unmatched: 7. Germline CDR1 WNHNN, CDR2 SYGVQD (reference sequence). The CDR3 spells CASSDPAGGFYEQFF. For the CDR3, the DNA is TGCGCCAGCAGTGACCCAGCGGGGGGGTTTTATGAGCAGTTCTTC.

This clone showed up just once. This sample also contains other DNA sequences that code for the same CDR3. The chain couples TRBV18 to TRBJ2-7; 14 bases agree with TRBD2. The CDR3 spans 15 residues. CDR1 is KGHSH, CDR2 LQKENI, per germline. The ends lost 3 bases at V and 2 bases at J; junction bases unmatched: 0. The CDR3 loop is CASSPTSGGAYEQYF. The DNA of the CDR3 is TGTGCCAGCTCACCGACTAGCGGGGGGGCCTACGAGCAGTACTTC.

The V gene is TRBV7-2, the J gene TRBJ1-2; D is unresolved. Trimming stripped 4 bases from V and 1 base from J, with 16 bases between. Germline CDR1 is SGHTA and CDR2 is FQGNSA. The CDR3 has 16 residues. The CDR3 DNA is TGTGCCAGCAGCTCCCACCCATTGGGCATTAACTATGGCTACACCTTC. Translated: CASSSHPLGINYGYTF.

The genes are TRBV2 and TRBJ2-3; D possibly corresponds to TRBD1 (6 bases). The CDR3 length is 14 residues. Trimming took 8 bases from V and 0 from J, leaving 12 bases between them. CDR1 and CDR2 (germline): SNHLY, FYNNEI. Written as DNA, the CDR3 is TGTGCCAGCGAACAGGGTAGGAGCACAGATACGCAGTATTTT. This encodes CASEQGRSTDTQYF.

This chain uses TRBV19 with TRBJ2-4; the D gene is possibly TRBD2 (6 bases). The CDR3 has 15 amino acids. Germline assignment: CDR1 LNHDA and CDR2 SQIVND (reference sequence). Deletions cut 7 bases from V and 6 bases from J, with 19 bases between. CDR3 DNA sequence: TGTGCCAGTACCCAAAGCGCGGGGAAGGGAAACATTCAGTACTTC. Encoded protein: CASTQSAGKGNIQYF.

The chain uses TRBV27 and TRBJ2-2, with 7 positions matching TRBD2. Trimming removed 1 base from V and 4 bases from J; junction bases left unmatched: 0. The V gene's germline CDR1 is MNHEY and CDR2 SMNVEV (reference sequence). The CDR3 runs to 14 residues. The CDR3 bases are TGTGCCAGCAGTTTATGGGGGGGCACCGGGGAGCTGTTTTTT. As protein: CASSLWGGTGELFF.

In its sample, this clone was seen once. This chain uses TRBV29-1 with TRBJ1-5, with D perhaps matching TRBD1 (5 bases). The CDR3 sequence is 14 residues long. The V gene's germline CDR1 is SQVTM and CDR2 ANQGSEA. Trimming stripped 4 bases from V and 7 bases from J, with 17 bases between. CDR3 sequence (DNA): TGCAGCGTTGCCGGCTCCAGGGAAAGCCAGCCCCAGCATTTT. It yields the protein CSVAGSRESQPQHF.

This clone has a handful of counts. V and J are TRBV29-1 and TRBJ1-2, with 8 bases lining up with TRBD1. Germline V gives CDR1 SQVTM, CDR2 ANQGSEA. The CDR3 consists of 13 residues. J gave up 7 bases and V 6 bases, and 10 bases lay outside the gene matches. For the CDR3, the DNA is TGCAGCGTAGAGCTAGGGACAGGAGGTGGCTACACCTTC. Its translation is CSVELGTGGGYTF.

The chain has TRBV29-1 and TRBJ1-1; D perhaps matches TRBD1 (6 bases). Germline V gene sequence: CDR1 SQVTM, CDR2 ANQGSEA. The V end was cut by 5 bases, the J end by 8 bases, with 21 bases between. This CDR3 is 14 amino acids long. CDR3 region: CSVPHGAGGPEAFF. The CDR3 nucleotides read TGCAGCGTTCCCCACGGGGCGGGGGGGCCCGAAGCTTTCTTT. The whole variable domain, remainder taken from reference TRBV29-1 and TRBJ1-1, is SAVISQKPSRDICQRGTSLTIQCQVDSQVTMMFWYRQQPGQSLTLIATANQGSEATYESGFVIDKFPISRPNLTFSTLTVSNMSPEDSSIYLCSVPHGAGGPEAFFGQGTRLTVV.

The chain carries TRBV18 and TRBJ2-3; D call uncertain. Trimming took 0 bases from V and 0 from J, leaving 4 bases between them. Looked up from germline, CDR1 is KGHSH and CDR2 is LQKENI. The CDR3 is 14 amino acids. Written as DNA, the CDR3 is TGTGCCAGCTCACCACCGTCGAGCACAGATACGCAGTATTTT. This codes for CASSPPSSTDTQYF.

The V call is TRBV18, the J call TRBJ2-5, with D possibly matching TRBD2 (5 bases). The J call is in doubt because the DNA end fits TRBJ2-7 better. This CDR3 is built from 13 residues. The germline V gene has CDR1 KGHSH and CDR2 LQKENI. The CDR3 nucleotides read TGTGCCAGCTCGCCTAGGGAGATCGACGAGCAGTACTTC. Translated, it gives CASSPREIDEQYF.

The chain recombines TRBV30 with TRBJ2-7, with 9 bases aligning to TRBD1. From germline, CDR1 is GTSNPN and CDR2 SVGIG (reference sequence). This CDR3 comprises 13 residues. With V trimmed by 2 bases and J by 2 bases, 1 base remained unmatched. CDR3: CAWSRTGAYEQYF. Here the CDR3 DNA reads TGTGCCTGGAGTAGGACAGGGGCCTACGAGCAGTACTTC. The full variable domain, in which reference TRBV30 and TRBJ2-7 provide the parts outside the CDR3, is SQTIHQWPATLVQPVGSPLSLECTVEGTSNPNLYWYRQAAGRGLQLLFYSVGIGQISSEVPQNLSASRPQDRQFILSSKKLLLSDSGFYLCAWSRTGAYEQYFGPGTRLTVT.

This clone came up a few times. The chain links TRBV5-1 to TRBJ1-2; D call uncertain. This CDR3 is built from 15 residues. With 1 base removed from V and 2 bases from J, the gap between germline ends came to 12 bases. Germline CDR1 and CDR2: SGHRS and YFSETQ. CDR3 DNA sequence: TGCGCCAGCAGCTTGTGGCGGGGATCCAACTATGGCTACACCTTC. It translates to CASSLWRGSNYGYTF.

The genes are TRBV7-2 and TRBJ2-5; 12 nucleotides match TRBD2. The junction had 13 bases not matched to a gene; V was cut back by 2 bases and J by 9 bases. The V gene's germline CDR1 is SGHTA and CDR2 FQGNSA. This CDR3 region has 17 residues. The CDR3 sequence is CASSLRLAGGPWEAQYF. The CDR3 DNA reads TGTGCCAGCAGCTTACGTCTAGCGGGGGGGCCGTGGGAGGCCCAGTACTTC.

The rearrangement links TRBV19 to TRBJ1-5; possibly TRBD1 for D (5 bases). The germline gives CDR1 LNHDA, CDR2 SQIVND (reference sequence). There are 15 residues in the CDR3. V lost 0 bases, J lost 4 bases, and 10 bases lay in between. The CDR3 nucleotides are TGTGCCAGTAGTATAGATGGGGCTTATAATCAGCCCCAGCATTTT. This translates into CASSIDGAYNQPQHF. The entire variable domain, with the rest obtained from reference TRBV19 and TRBJ1-5, is as follows: DGGITQSPKYLFRKEGQNVTLSCEQNLNHDAMYWYRQDPGQGLRLIYYSQIVNDFQKGDIAEGYSVSREKKESFPLTVTSAQKNPTAFYLCASSIDGAYNQPQHFGDGTRLSIL.

This chain uses TRBV7-2 with TRBJ2-1, with D perhaps matching TRBD1 (5 bases). CDR3 length equals 13 residues. Germline V gene lookup returns CDR1 SGHTA and CDR2 FQGNSA. V lost 4 bases and J lost 7, with 11 bases in between. CDR3 DNA: TGTGCCAGCAGCTCCAGACAGAATAATGAGCAGTTCTTC. It encodes CASSSRQNNEQFF.

In this sample, this clone turned up a few times. The chain couples TRBV9 to TRBJ2-3; 16 bases match TRBD2. Germline assignment: CDR1 SGDLS and CDR2 YYNGEE. The CDR3 extends over 19 amino acids. V lost 4 bases, J lost 3 bases, and 11 bases stayed unmatched. The CDR3 sequence: CASSIYPGLAGGRTDTQYF. Here the CDR3 DNA reads TGTGCCAGCAGCATATATCCGGGACTAGCGGGGGGGCGGACAGATACGCAGTATTTT. Looking up the rest from reference TRBV9 and TRBJ2-3 gives the full variable domain: DSGVTQTPKHLITATGQRVTLRCSPRSGDLSVYWYQQSLDQGLQFLIQYYNGEERAKGNILERFSAQQFPDLHSELNLSSLELGDSALYFCASSIYPGLAGGRTDTQYFGPGTRLTVL.

This sequence joins TRBV19 and TRBJ1-4, with a possible D match to TRBD1 (5 bases). Germline CDR1 and CDR2: LNHDA and SQIVND (reference sequence). This CDR3 is 14 amino acids long. V was cut by 6 bases and J by 7 bases, with 15 bases left in between. The CDR3 DNA sequence: TGTGCCAGTAGAATCCGCCGCGGGGGTGAAAAACTGTTTTTT. The encoded protein is CASRIRRGGEKLFF.